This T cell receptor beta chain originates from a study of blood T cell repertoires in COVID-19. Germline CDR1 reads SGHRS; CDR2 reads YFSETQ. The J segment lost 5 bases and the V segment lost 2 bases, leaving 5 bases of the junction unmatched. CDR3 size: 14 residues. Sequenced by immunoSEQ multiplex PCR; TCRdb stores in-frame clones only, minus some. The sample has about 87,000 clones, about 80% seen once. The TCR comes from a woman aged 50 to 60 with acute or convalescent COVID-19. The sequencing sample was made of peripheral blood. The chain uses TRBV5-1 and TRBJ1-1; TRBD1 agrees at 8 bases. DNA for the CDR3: TGCGCCAGCAGCTTTCAGGGGGCTGGGACTGAAGCTTTCTTT. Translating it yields CASSFQGAGTEAFF.